This T cell receptor (beta chain) stems from a study of neurological immune-mediated disorders. Germline CDR1 and CDR2: MNHNS and SASEGT. The CDR3 consists of 14 residues. The germline V and J ends were trimmed by 3 bases and 9 bases, with 12 bases remaining between them. With 10-nucleotide random UMIs, 5'RACE was used to make the cDNA. Via MiXCR, TCRdb re-called the 5' RACE reads, giving one row per CDR3 protein. The sample holds more than 25,000 distinct CDR3 sequences; more than 4% are singletons and the top ten take roughly 23%. At least ten counts were recorded for this clonotype. The sequencing input was CD4+ T cells from blood. V usage is TRBV6-1 and J usage is TRBJ2-6; tentatively, D is TRBD1 or TRBD2 (5 bases each). This TCR derives from a woman between 40 and 50 years old in good health. The CDR3 here is CASSEMGRFNVLTF. The CDR3 DNA is TGTGCCAGCAGTGAGATGGGACGATTCAACGTCCTGACTTTC.